These T cell receptor beta chains were read from a single sample in a study of breast tumors, draining lymph nodes, adjacent tissues. MiXCR was run by TCRdb on the multiplex PCR reads, yielding one entry per CDR3 protein. The sample gives 60,000 to 65,000 distinct CDR3 sequences, 45% to 65% of which show up once; about 19% is in the top ten. The sample was breast tumor tissue. The receptors originated from a female donor with breast cancer. Some clones in this sample may be carry-over from other donors' samples. CDR3s include the opening cysteine and the closing phenylalanine or tryptophan. Each record gives: CDR3 DNA, CDR3 protein, J gene, clone size, D gene, V gene. A D gene is named only where the DNA matches it firmly. Expanded clones are given a class, and other clones once, few, many or no size at all.

TGTGCCACCAGTGACATCACCTCCTACGAGCAGTACTTC | CATSDITSYEQYF | TRBJ2-7 | few | NA | TRBV24-1
TGCGCCAGCACCCTGGGGGTAGGGAAGGATGAGCAGTTCTTC | CASTLGVGKDEQFF | TRBJ2-1 | NA | NA | TRBV5-1
TGTGCCAGCAGCCTCGTATTTGGGCCTGAAGCTTTCTTT | CASSLVFGPEAFF | TRBJ1-1 | NA | NA | TRBV3-2
TGTGCCAGCAGCTTACAGGGTGCAGATACGCAGTATTTT | CASSLQGADTQYF | TRBJ2-3 | NA | NA | TRBV7-2
TGTGCCATCAGCCGGGACTTCAGCTCCTACGAGCAGTACTTC | CAISRDFSSYEQYF | TRBJ2-7 | many | NA | TRBV10-3
TGTGCCAGCAGCCCAACAGGGACCCCGGGGAATGAGCAGTTCTTC | CASSPTGTPGNEQFF | TRBJ2-1 | NA | NA | TRBV5-4
TGCAGCGGGTCCGGGGGGAGCTCCTACAATGAGCAGTTCTTC | CSGSGGSSYNEQFF | TRBJ2-1 | many | TRBD2 | TRBV29-1
TGTGCCAGCAGCTTCAGCGGGGGAGGACAAGAGACCCAGTACTTC | CASSFSGGGQETQYF | TRBJ2-5 | many | TRBD2 | TRBV9
TGTGCCAGTACCGGGACGCGGGTGCAGTATTTT | CASTGTRVQYF | TRBJ2-3 | NA | NA | TRBV19
TGTGCCAGCAGGACTTGGACAGGAATCAATCAGCCCCAGCATTTT | CASRTWTGINQPQHF | TRBJ1-5 | NA | TRBD1 | TRBV25-1
TGTGCCAGCAGCTTGAGGTATAGGGGAGATTTGGCCGGGGAGCTGTTTTTT | CASSLRYRGDLAGELFF | TRBJ2-2 | many | NA | TRBV5-8
TGTGCCACCAGCAAAAGCGCACCTGGGGCCAAAAACATTCAGTACTTC | CATSKSAPGAKNIQYF | TRBJ2-4 | NA | NA | TRBV15
TGTGCCAGCAGCCGGGACATGCAGGAGACCCAGTACTTC | CASSRDMQETQYF | TRBJ2-5 | many | NA | TRBV6-6
TGTGCCAGCAGCCCCTGGACAGCGTTAACCGGGGAGCTGTTTTTT | CASSPWTALTGELFF | TRBJ2-2 | NA | NA | TRBV5-6
TGTGCTAGCAGTCCGGAACTAGCGGGAGGGCCGGGAACAGATACGCAGTATTTT | CASSPELAGGPGTDTQYF | TRBJ2-3 | many | TRBD2 | TRBV2
TGTGCCAGCAGTGAAATGTGGTTTTCACCCCTCCACTTT | CASSEMWFSPLHF | TRBJ1-6 | NA | NA | TRBV2
TGTGCCAGCAGGGGACAGGGGAAGAATTCACCCCTCCACTTT | CASRGQGKNSPLHF | TRBJ1-6 | NA | TRBD1 | TRBV7-2
TGTGCCAGCTCGGCATACAGGGACCAAGAGACCCAGTACTTC | CASSAYRDQETQYF | TRBJ2-5 | many | NA | TRBV18
TGCAGTGCTGCCAAGGCCAATCAGCCCCAGCATTTT | CSAAKANQPQHF | TRBJ1-5 | NA | NA | TRBV20-1
TGTGCCAGTAGTAAAACCAGGGGGAGAGGAGATACGCAGTATTTT | CASSKTRGRGDTQYF | TRBJ2-3 | many | TRBD1 | TRBV19
TGTGCCAGCTCACCACGCAGGGGTCCCTACGAGCAGTACTTC | CASSPRRGPYEQYF | TRBJ2-7 | many | NA | TRBV18
TGTGCCATCAGACTCCAGACAGGGGGCATGGGTGGCTACACCTTC | CAIRLQTGGMGGYTF | TRBJ1-2 | NA | TRBD1 | TRBV2
TGTGCCAGCAGCTTAGCTCCGGGACTAGCGGGAGTGGACCCCACAGATACGCAGTATTTT | CASSLAPGLAGVDPTDTQYF | TRBJ2-3 | once | TRBD2 | TRBV7-2
TGCAGTGCTAGAGATCCACGGGGTGCAGATACGCAGTATTTT | CSARDPRGADTQYF | TRBJ2-3 | once | NA | TRBV20-1
TGTGCCACCAGCAGAGATAGGGGTGCAGATACGCGGTATTTT | CATSRDRGADTRYF | TRBJ2-3 | NA | NA | TRBV15
TGTGCCTGGAGTGCCGACGGATTTAATGAAAAACTGTTTTTT | CAWSADGFNEKLFF | TRBJ1-4 | many | NA | TRBV30
TGCAGCGGACGACTCCGGGACAGGGGCCCCTTGGAGACCCAGTACTTC | CSGRLRDRGPLETQYF | TRBJ2-5 | many | TRBD1 | TRBV29-1
TGCGCCAGCAGCCAAGAGGTACTAGCGGGAGGCAATGAGCAGTTCTTC | CASSQEVLAGGNEQFF | TRBJ2-1 | many | TRBD2 | TRBV4-1
TGTGCCAGCAGTGATAATGGCTACACCTTC | CASSDNGYTF | TRBJ1-2 | NA | NA | TRBV2
TGTGCCAGCAGTACAGGGCTAGGGGTCGGCAGGGGGCAAGAGACCCAGTACTTC | CASSTGLGVGRGQETQYF | TRBJ2-5 | few | TRBD1 | TRBV6-6
TGTGCCAGCAGCTTCCTACAGGGGGCCGTCACCGGGGAGCTGTTTTTT | CASSFLQGAVTGELFF | TRBJ2-2 | few | TRBD1 | TRBV7-2
TGTGCCAGCAGATCGACAGGGGGTTTCGAGCAGTACTTC | CASRSTGGFEQYF | TRBJ2-7 | NA | TRBD1 | TRBV2
TGTGCCAGCAGTGAAGGACAGGGGGCCTACGAGCAGTACTTC | CASSEGQGAYEQYF | TRBJ2-7 | many | TRBD1 | TRBV6-1
TGTGCCAGCAGTTTGGCTAGCGGGGGGGCTAGCACAGATACGCAGTATTTT | CASSLASGGASTDTQYF | TRBJ2-3 | NA | TRBD2 | TRBV27
TGTGCCAGCAGCCCCTGGGCCCGCAGTGGGACTAACGTCCTGACTTTC | CASSPWARSGTNVLTF | TRBJ2-6 | NA | NA | TRBV6-5
TGTGCCAGTAGTCTCCTCCGGGACCCGAGGGAGCAGTACTTC | CASSLLRDPREQYF | TRBJ2-7 | NA | NA | TRBV19
TGCGCCAGCAGCCATGCACAGGGGGCAGGCTACACCTTC | CASSHAQGAGYTF | TRBJ1-2 | NA | TRBD1 | TRBV4-1
TGTGCCAGCAGCGTAGCTAGCGGGGGGGACAATGAGCAGTTCTTC | CASSVASGGDNEQFF | TRBJ2-1 | NA | TRBD2 | TRBV9
TGTGCCACCAGAGTGGCTATATTCTTATGTGCTAACTATGGCTACACCTTC | CATRVAIFLCANYGYTF | TRBJ1-2 | NA | NA | TRBV10-3
TGTGCCAGCAGCATAAGGACAGGGTTTGACGAGCAGTACTTC | CASSIRTGFDEQYF | TRBJ2-7 | many | TRBD1 | TRBV5-6
TGTGCCAGCAGCTTACGGGGACTAGCGGCAGATCAAGAGACCCAGTACTTC | CASSLRGLAADQETQYF | TRBJ2-5 | NA | TRBD2 | TRBV7-9
TGTGCCAGCTCACCCCCGGGACAGGGGAACTATGGCTACACCTTC | CASSPPGQGNYGYTF | TRBJ1-2 | many | TRBD1 | TRBV18
TGTGCCAGCAGCCCCGGACTAGTGAGGGAGCAGTTCTTC | CASSPGLVREQFF | TRBJ2-1 | once | TRBD2 | TRBV7-2
TGCGCCACTACGACAGGGGAAGGCACAGATACGCAGTATTTT | CATTTGEGTDTQYF | TRBJ2-3 | many | TRBD1 | TRBV5-1
TGTGCCAGCAGCTCGAAGGCCGCAGGGGAAGAAGAGACCCAGTACTTC | CASSSKAAGEEETQYF | TRBJ2-5 | NA | NA | TRBV5-6
TGTGCCAGCAGCCCTTTGGGACAGGTGGGCGAGACCCAGTACTTC | CASSPLGQVGETQYF | TRBJ2-5 | many | TRBD1 | TRBV9
TGTGCCAGCAGCGGGGGTACGGGAAACACCATATATTTT | CASSGGTGNTIYF | TRBJ1-3 | many | NA | TRBV11-3
TGTGCCAGCAGCATGGGGGAGAACACTGAAGCTTTCTTT | CASSMGENTEAFF | TRBJ1-1 | many | NA | TRBV2
TGTGCCAGCAGCTATGACCCGAACACCGGGGAGCTGTTTTTT | CASSYDPNTGELFF | TRBJ2-2 | NA | NA | TRBV7-2